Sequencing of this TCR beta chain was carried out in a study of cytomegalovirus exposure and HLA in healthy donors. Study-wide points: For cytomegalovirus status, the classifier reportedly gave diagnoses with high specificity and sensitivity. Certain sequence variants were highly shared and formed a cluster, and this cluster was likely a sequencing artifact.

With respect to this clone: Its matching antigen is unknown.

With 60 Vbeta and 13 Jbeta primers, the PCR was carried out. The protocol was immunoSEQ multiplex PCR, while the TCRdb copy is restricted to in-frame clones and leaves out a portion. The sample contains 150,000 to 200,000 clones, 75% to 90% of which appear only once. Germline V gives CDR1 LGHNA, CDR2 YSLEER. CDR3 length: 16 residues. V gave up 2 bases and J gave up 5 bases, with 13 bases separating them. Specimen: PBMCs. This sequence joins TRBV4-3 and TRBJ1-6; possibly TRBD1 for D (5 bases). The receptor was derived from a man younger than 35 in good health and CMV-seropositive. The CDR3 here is CASSQRSGGNNSPLHF. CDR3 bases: TGCGCCAGCAGCCAACGGTCCGGGGGTAATAATTCACCCCTCCACTTT.